The T cell receptor (beta chain) described here comes from a study of blood T cells in healthy people across ages. The overall study: Per two T cells, about one barcoded beta molecule was captured through template switching.

Study outcomes and limitations: Relative to aged donors, long-lived donors carried more naive CD4+ cells and displayed higher diversity. Correlation between TCR beta diversity and naive T cell percentage was strong.

The CDR3 covers 13 residues. The germline V gene has CDR1 KGHDR and CDR2 SFDVKD. With 2 bases removed from V and 7 bases from J, the gap between germline ends came to 8 bases. It was with a sample-barcoded 5' primer and a J-beta primer mix that a second PCR of roughly 6 to 11 cycles was run. TCRdb passed the 5' RACE reads through MiXCR, listing each CDR3 protein once. The top ten hold less than 25% of the sample, which has fewer than 900,000 distinct CDR3 sequences, roughly 41% seen once. This clonotype was seen a handful of times. Its target is unknown. The sequencing input was blood. This chain connects TRBV24-1 to TRBJ2-4, with D tentatively TRBD1 or TRBD2 (5 bases each). This receptor was obtained from a woman aged 60-75 years in good health. The CDR3 spells CATSDWDGNIQYF. CDR3 bases: TGTGCCACCAGTGATTGGGACGGGAACATTCAGTACTTC.